The clone carrying this TCR beta chain was detected once. This sample was included in a study of cytomegalovirus exposure and HLA in healthy donors. CDR3 length equals 15 residues. Germline V gives CDR1 LNHDA, CDR2 SQIVND (reference sequence). Trimming shortened V by 1 base and J by 0 bases, and 7 bases separated the two germline ends. Primers included in the PCR were 60 Vbeta and 13 Jbeta primers. Some clones are missing from TCRdb's copy, which holds only in-frame ones; the method was immunoSEQ multiplex PCR. The sample shows roughly 120,000 clones, roughly 68% of them seen only once. Material: PBMCs. This chain joins TRBV19 and TRBJ2-1; D gene uncertain. This TCR was recovered from a man younger than 45 in good health and CMV-seropositive. The CDR3 loop is CASSIGRSSYNEQFF. In nucleotides, the CDR3 is TGTGCCAGTAGTATAGGTAGGAGCTCCTACAATGAGCAGTTCTTC.